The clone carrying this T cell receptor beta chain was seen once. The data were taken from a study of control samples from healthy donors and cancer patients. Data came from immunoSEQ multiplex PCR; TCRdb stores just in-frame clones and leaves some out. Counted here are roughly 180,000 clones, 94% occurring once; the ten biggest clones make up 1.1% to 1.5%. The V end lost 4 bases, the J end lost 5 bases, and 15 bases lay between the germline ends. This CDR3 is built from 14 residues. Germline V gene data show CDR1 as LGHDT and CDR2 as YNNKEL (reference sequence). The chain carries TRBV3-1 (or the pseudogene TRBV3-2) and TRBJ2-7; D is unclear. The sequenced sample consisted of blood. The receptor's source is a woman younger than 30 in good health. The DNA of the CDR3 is TGTGCCAGCAGCCCCTCGACGGACGTGAACGAGCAGTACTTC. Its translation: CASSPSTDVNEQYF.